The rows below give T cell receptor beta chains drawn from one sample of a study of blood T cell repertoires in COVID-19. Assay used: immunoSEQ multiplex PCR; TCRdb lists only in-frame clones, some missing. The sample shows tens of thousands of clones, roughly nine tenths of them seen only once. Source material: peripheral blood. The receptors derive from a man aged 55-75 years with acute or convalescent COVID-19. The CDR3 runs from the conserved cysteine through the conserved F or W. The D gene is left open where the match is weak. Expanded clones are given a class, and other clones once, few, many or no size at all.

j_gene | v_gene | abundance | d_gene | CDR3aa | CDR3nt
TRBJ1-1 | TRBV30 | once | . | CAWSVRRWDNMNTEAFF | TGTGCCTGGAGTGTACGGAGGTGGGACAACATGAACACTGAAGCTTTCTTT
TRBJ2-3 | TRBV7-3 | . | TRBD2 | CASSSPGLAGELGSQYF | TGTGCCAGCAGCTCGCCGGGACTAGCGGGGGAGCTGGGGTCGCAGTATTTT
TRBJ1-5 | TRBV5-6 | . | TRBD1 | CASSWGQGVGNQPQHF | TGTGCCAGCAGCTGGGGACAGGGGGTAGGCAATCAGCCCCAGCATTTT
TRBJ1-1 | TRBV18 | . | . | CASSQIGGGTEAFF | TGTGCCAGCTCGCAGATCGGGGGGGGCACTGAAGCTTTCTTT
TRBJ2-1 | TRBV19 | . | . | CASKGGDQGDNEQFF | TGTGCCAGTAAAGGGGGGGATCAAGGAGACAATGAGCAGTTCTTC
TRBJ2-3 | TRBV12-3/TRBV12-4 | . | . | CASSLKEHTQYF | TGTGCCAGCAGTTTAAAAGAGCATACGCAGTATTTT
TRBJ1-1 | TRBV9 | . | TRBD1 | CASGTGVTEAFF | TGTGCCAGCGGGACAGGGGTCACTGAAGCTTTCTTT
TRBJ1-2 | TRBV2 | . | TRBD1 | CASTTGQARYGYTF | TGTGCCAGCACCACGGGACAGGCTCGCTATGGCTACACCTTC
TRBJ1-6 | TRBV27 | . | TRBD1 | CASSLDRAGSPLHF | TGTGCCAGCAGTTTAGACAGGGCGGGTTCACCCCTCCACTTT
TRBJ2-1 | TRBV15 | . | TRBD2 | CATSRVNPGGPPGEQFF | TGTGCCACCAGCAGAGTCAACCCGGGGGGGCCGCCGGGTGAGCAGTTCTTC
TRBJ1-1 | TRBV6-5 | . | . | CASSYQPGRDTEAFF | TGTGCCAGCAGTTACCAACCAGGGAGGGACACTGAAGCTTTCTTT
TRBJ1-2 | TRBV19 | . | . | CASSIQQGSADTF | TGTGCCAGTAGTATCCAACAGGGAAGCGCGGACACCTTC
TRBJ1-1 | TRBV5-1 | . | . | CASSLTSMNTEAFF | TGCGCCAGCAGCTTGACTAGCATGAACACTGAAGCTTTCTTT
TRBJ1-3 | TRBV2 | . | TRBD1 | CASSEGDRISGNTIYF | TGTGCCAGCAGTGAAGGGGACAGAATCTCTGGAAACACCATATATTTT
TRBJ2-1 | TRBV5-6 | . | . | CASSFGSSYNEQFF | TGTGCCAGCAGCTTTGGGAGCTCCTACAATGAGCAGTTCTTC
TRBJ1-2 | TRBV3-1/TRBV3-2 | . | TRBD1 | CASSQDRQGAGYTF | TGTGCCAGCAGCCAAGATAGACAGGGAGCCGGCTACACCTTC
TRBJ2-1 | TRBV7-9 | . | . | CASSTTGGSSYNEQFF | TGTGCCAGCAGCACGACTGGGGGGAGCTCCTACAATGAGCAGTTCTTC
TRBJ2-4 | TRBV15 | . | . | CATSREPVSGDIQYF | TGTGCCACCAGCAGAGAGCCAGTTTCCGGGGACATTCAGTACTTC
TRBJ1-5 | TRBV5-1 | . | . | CASSPGSYSNQPQHF | TGCGCCAGCAGCCCAGGCAGTTATAGCAATCAGCCCCAGCATTTT
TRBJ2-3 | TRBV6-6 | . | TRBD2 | CASSYPRGGSADTQYF | TGTGCCAGCAGTTACCCACGGGGGGGGTCAGCAGATACGCAGTATTTT
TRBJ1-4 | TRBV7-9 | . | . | CASSLAAATNEKLFF | TGTGCCAGCAGCTTAGCAGCCGCAACTAATGAAAAACTGTTTTTT
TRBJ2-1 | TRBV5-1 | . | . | CASSSQESLSYNEQFF | TGCGCCAGCAGCTCACAGGAGAGCCTATCCTACAATGAGCAGTTCTTC
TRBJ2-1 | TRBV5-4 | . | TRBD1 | CASSLYTSGTGDEQFF | TGTGCCAGCAGCTTATACACATCCGGGACAGGCGATGAGCAGTTCTTC
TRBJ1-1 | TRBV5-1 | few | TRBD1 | CASSLETGGSSTEAFF | TGCGCCAGCAGCTTGGAGACAGGGGGCTCTAGCACTGAAGCTTTCTTT
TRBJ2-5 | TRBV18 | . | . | CASSPLTVKETQYF | TGTGCCAGCTCACCACTTACAGTGAAAGAGACCCAGTACTTC
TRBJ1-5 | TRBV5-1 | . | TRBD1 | CASSRGQGDQPQHF | TGCGCCAGCAGCCGGGGACAGGGTGATCAGCCCCAGCATTTT
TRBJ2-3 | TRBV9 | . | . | CASSPSLGDTAGQYF | TGTGCCAGCAGCCCCTCGCTGGGCGACACTGCGGGGCAGTATTTT
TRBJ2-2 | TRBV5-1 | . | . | CASSAGGLTGELFF | TGCGCCAGCAGCGCAGGAGGGCTGACCGGGGAGCTGTTTTTT
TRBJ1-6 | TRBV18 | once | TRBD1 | CASSPGTGGFSYNSPLHF | TGTGCCAGCTCACCAGGGACAGGGGGATTTTCCTATAATTCACCCCTCCACTTT
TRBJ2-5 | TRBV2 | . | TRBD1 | CASSLDRDETQYF | TGTGCCAGCAGTTTGGACAGGGATGAGACCCAGTACTTC
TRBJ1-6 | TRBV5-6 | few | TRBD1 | CASSAGQDPFFILHF | TGTGCCAGCAGCGCGGGACAGGACCCTTTCTTTATCCTCCACTTT
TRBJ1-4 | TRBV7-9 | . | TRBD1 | CASSLFLDRVNEKLFF | TGTGCCAGCAGCTTATTCCTTGACAGGGTAAATGAAAAACTGTTTTTT
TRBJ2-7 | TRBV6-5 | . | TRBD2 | CASSNPGLGSYEQYF | TGTGCCAGCAGTAATCCGGGACTAGGTTCCTACGAGCAGTACTTC
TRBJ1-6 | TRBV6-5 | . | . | CASSYLSRGNSPLHF | TGTGCCAGCAGTTACCTTTCCCGAGGTAATTCACCCCTCCACTTT
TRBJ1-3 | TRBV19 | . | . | CASSISTSSGNTIYF | TGTGCCAGTAGTATCTCGACATCCTCTGGAAACACCATATATTTT
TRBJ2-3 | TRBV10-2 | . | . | CASSLVLTDTQYF | TGCGCCAGCAGTCTTGTCCTCACAGATACGCAGTATTTT
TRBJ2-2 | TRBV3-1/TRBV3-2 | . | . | CASSFRRNTGELFF | TGTGCCAGCAGCTTTCGGAGAAACACCGGGGAGCTGTTTTTT
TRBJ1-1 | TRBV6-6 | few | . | CASSVLGNTEAFF | TGTGCCAGCAGTGTTCTCGGGAACACTGAAGCTTTCTTT
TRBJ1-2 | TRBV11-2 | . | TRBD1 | CASSLGGVRGPLGYTF | TGTGCCAGCAGCTTAGGGGGGGTCAGGGGGCCCCTCGGCTACACCTTC
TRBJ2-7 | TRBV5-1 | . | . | CASSSTGNGAYEQYF | TGCGCCAGCAGCTCAACAGGGAACGGAGCCTACGAGCAGTACTTC
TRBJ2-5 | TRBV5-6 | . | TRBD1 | CASSPRQGAKETQYF | TGTGCCAGCAGTCCACGACAGGGGGCGAAAGAGACCCAGTACTTC
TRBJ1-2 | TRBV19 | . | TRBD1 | CASSRGGGAYGYTF | TGTGCCAGCTCGAGAGGGGGCGGAGCCTATGGCTACACCTTC
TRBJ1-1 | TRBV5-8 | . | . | CASSSLGSMNTEAFF | TGTGCCAGCAGCTCGTTGGGCAGCATGAACACTGAAGCTTTCTTT
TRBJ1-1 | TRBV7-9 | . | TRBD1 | CASSLAGGGNTEAFF | TGTGCCAGCAGCTTAGCAGGGGGCGGGAACACTGAAGCTTTCTTT
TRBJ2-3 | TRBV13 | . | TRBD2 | CASKLAGGPNTQYF | TGTGCCAGCAAACTAGCGGGGGGGCCAAATACGCAGTATTTT
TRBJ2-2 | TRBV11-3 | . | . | CASSPNSANTGELFF | TGTGCCAGCAGCCCGAACTCCGCGAACACCGGGGAGCTGTTTTTT
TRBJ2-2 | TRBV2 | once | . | CASIRSGVGAGELFF | TGTGCCAGCATCAGGTCGGGGGTAGGCGCCGGGGAGCTGTTTTTT
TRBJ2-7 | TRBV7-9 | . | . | CASSFDRDEQYF | TGTGCCAGCAGCTTTGACAGAGACGAGCAGTACTTC
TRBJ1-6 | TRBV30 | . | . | CAWSGASSYNSPLHF | TGTGCCTGGAGCGGAGCTAGTTCCTATAATTCACCCCTCCACTTT
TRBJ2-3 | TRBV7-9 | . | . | CASSLVTEATQYF | TGTGCCAGCAGCCTCGTAACTGAGGCTACGCAGTATTTT
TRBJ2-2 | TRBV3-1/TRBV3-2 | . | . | CASSQDVRDTEDTGELFF | TGTGCCAGCAGCCAAGATGTGAGGGACACTGAGGACACCGGGGAGCTGTTTTTT
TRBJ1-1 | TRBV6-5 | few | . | CASSYTLAENTEAFF | TGTGCCAGCAGCTACACCCTGGCGGAGAACACTGAAGCTTTCTTT
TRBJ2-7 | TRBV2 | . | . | CASSLTNLSYEQYF | TGTGCCAGCAGTTTGACTAATCTCTCCTACGAGCAGTACTTC
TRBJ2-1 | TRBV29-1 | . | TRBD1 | CSVQQGGKQFF | TGCAGCGTCCAACAGGGGGGTAAGCAGTTCTTC
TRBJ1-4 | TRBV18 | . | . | CASSPPRQSGKLFF | TGTGCCAGCTCACCACCGAGGCAATCCGGAAAACTGTTTTTT
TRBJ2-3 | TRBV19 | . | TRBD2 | CASSMGGGSTDTQYF | TGTGCCAGTAGTATGGGCGGGGGTAGCACAGATACGCAGTATTTT
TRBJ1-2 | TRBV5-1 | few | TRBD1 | CASSQGGAGYGYTF | TGCGCCAGCAGCCAAGGGGGCGCGGGCTATGGCTACACCTTC
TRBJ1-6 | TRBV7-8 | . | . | CASSLAGDMSSYNSPLHF | TGTGCCAGCAGCTTAGCGGGGGACATGAGCTCCTATAATTCACCCCTCCACTTT
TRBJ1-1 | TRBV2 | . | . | CASSADPNTEAFF | TGTGCCAGCAGTGCAGATCCGAACACTGAAGCTTTCTTT
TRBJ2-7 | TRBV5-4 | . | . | CASSPQIGISGSYEQYF | TGTGCCAGCAGCCCCCAGATAGGGATCAGCGGGTCCTACGAGCAGTACTTC